The present TCR beta chain was sequenced within a study of blood T cell repertoires in COVID-19. The CDR3 runs to 14 residues. Germline V lookup: CDR1 MDHEN, CDR2 SYDVKM. V was pared by 3 bases and J by 0 bases, with 9 bases between. In the original analysis: Estimated nucleated cell counts came from reference gene primer amplification. Sequencing used immunoSEQ multiplex PCR; TCRdb keeps in-frame clones, though not all of them. V and J calls and clone size are those listed in that table; D and trimming were worked out from the DNA. The sample records about 50,000 clones, about 88% being singletons. Sequencing was performed on PBMCs or T cells enriched from blood (not recorded which). This TCR derives from a woman in her forties or fifties who had recovered from COVID-19. J is TRBJ2-7 and V is TRBV28; possible D gene TRBD1, 5 bases. The CDR3 nucleotides are TGTGCCAGCAGTTTCACCAGGGTCTCCTACGAGCAGTACTTC. It codes for CASSFTRVSYEQYF. The complete variable domain, with remaining parts taken from reference TRBV28 and TRBJ2-7, reads DVKVTQSSRYLVKRTGEKVFLECVQDMDHENMFWYRQDPGLGLRLIYFSYDVKMKEKGDIPEGYSVSREKKERFSLILESASTNQTSMYLCASSFTRVSYEQYFGPGTRLTVT.